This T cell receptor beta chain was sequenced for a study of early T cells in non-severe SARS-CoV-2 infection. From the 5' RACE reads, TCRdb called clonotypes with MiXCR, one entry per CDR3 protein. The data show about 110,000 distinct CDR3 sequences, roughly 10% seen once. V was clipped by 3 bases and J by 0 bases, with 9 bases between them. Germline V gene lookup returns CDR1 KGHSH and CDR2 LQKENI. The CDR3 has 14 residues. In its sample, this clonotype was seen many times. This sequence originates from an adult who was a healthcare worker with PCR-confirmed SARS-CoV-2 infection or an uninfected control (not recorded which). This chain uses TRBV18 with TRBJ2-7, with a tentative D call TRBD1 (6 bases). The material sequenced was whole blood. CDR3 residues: CASSPPRGSYEQYF. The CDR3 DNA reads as TGTGCCAGCTCACCTCCCAGGGGCTCCTACGAGCAGTACTTC.